These T cell receptor beta chains were read from a single sample in a study of blood T cell repertoires in COVID-19. Profiling relied on immunoSEQ multiplex PCR, and the TCRdb table lists in-frame clones only, not all of them. In the table there are approximately 160,000 clones, roughly 84% of which are singletons. Sequencing was carried out using peripheral blood. The receptors originated from a woman aged 50 to 60 in a cohort sampled during active or convalescent COVID-19. Each CDR3 is given without its conserved first and last residue.

TRBV12-3/TRBV12-4 | ASSRGGSYGYT
TRBV5-1 | ASSSGTSWGEQF
TRBV9 | ASSPGQGTTLYSNQPQH
TRBV5-1 | ASRADSTYTEAF
TRBV7-9 | ASRLGASYNSPLH
TRBV5-1 | ASSLEIGGATGELF
TRBV4-2 | ASSQVFDRLYGYT
TRBV18 | ASSSTGTGSYNEQF
TRBV19 | ASTPDGQTDTQY
TRBV27 | ASSLPPGTVYRGAEAF
TRBV27 | ASSLQGLHNEQF
TRBV18 | ASSHRDTDPVEF
TRBV5-1 | ASSFFGQGGGYT
TRBV6-2/TRBV6-3 | ASSELVGSYEQY
TRBV24-1 | ATSPSHPQDGGEQF
TRBV7-3 | ASSLTGYQETQY
TRBV6-6 | ASTGLGVAF
TRBV3-1/TRBV3-2 | ASSQERGSSYNSPLH
TRBV30 | AWTPGLAGVADTQY
TRBV19 | ASRPRDRVTDTQY
TRBV20-1 | SASGPGNTIY
TRBV18 | ASSLDSYEQY
TRBV18 | ASSPTGSSGNTIY
TRBV10-2 | ASSDLSVRNTEAF
TRBV4-1 | ASSPVGGGVYGYT
TRBV15 | ATSRDIQDTQY
TRBV11-2 | ASSRAGQGEAF
TRBV30 | AWSELPVETGELF
TRBV3-1/TRBV3-2 | ASSQDAGGAYNEQF
TRBV13 | ASSRLAGTEETQY
TRBV7-9 | ASSRDSADTQY
TRBV5-1 | ASGLGHNEQF
TRBV12-5 | ASGLFGDTEAF
TRBV6-5 | ASSYSAGNTIY
TRBV5-1 | ASSLFASGETQY
TRBV12-1 | ASSFPEGRRNQPQH
TRBV27 | ASRSTTGTGELF
TRBV19 | ASSPQTGDEQF
TRBV15 | ATSGWTRRADTQY
TRBV11-2 | ASSLETGTGPQH
TRBV19 | ASSRGQGGEKLF
TRBV5-1 | ASSLATGGAGETQY
TRBV24-1 | ATSDPGLANTGELF
TRBV5-5 | ASNPSLGTGGSTLH
TRBV23-1 | ASPGQRGEKLF
TRBV12-3/TRBV12-4 | ASGGEETQY
TRBV19 | ASSRETLNSNQPQH
TRBV7-2 | ASSLGLAGGHNEQF
TRBV6-1 | ASSERGAGGTTNEKLF
TRBV10-2 | ASSDTVGPGVGTEAF
TRBV5-4 | ASSGSANTGELF
TRBV6-6 | ASSTSGEGFYGYT